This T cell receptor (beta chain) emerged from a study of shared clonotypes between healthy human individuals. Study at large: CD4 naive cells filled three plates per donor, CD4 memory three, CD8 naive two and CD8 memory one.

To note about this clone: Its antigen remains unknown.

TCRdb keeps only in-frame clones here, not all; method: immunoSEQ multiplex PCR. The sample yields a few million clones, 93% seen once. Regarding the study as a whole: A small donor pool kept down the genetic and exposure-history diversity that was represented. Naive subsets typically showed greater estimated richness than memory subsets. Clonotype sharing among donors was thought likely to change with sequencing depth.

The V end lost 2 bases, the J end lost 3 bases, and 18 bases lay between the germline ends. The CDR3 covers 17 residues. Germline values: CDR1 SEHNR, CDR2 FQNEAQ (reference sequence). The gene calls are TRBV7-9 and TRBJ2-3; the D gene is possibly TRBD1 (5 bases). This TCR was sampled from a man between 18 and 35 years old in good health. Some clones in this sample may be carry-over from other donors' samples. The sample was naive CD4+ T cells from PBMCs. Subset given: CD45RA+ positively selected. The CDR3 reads CASSLWGASTGTDTQYF. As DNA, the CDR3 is TGTGCCAGCAGCTTATGGGGCGCCTCGACCGGAACAGATACGCAGTATTTT.